This paragraph reports one T cell receptor (beta chain). With 0 bases removed from V and 0 bases from J, the gap between germline ends came to 12 bases. The CDR3 is made up of 17 amino acids. Germline V lookup: CDR1 LNHDA, CDR2 SQIVND (reference sequence). The assay was immunoSEQ multiplex PCR, and TCRdb's table has in-frame clones only and misses some. The data contain around 93,000 clones, around nine tenths of them singletons. The source of the sample is a study of OX40 agonist ivuxolimab in advanced cancers. The material was CD4+ or CD8+ T cells sorted from blood, obtained in a trial of the OX40 agonist ivuxolimab. The clonotype comes from an adult with an advanced solid tumor such as melanoma, head and neck, liver or kidney cancer. The genes are TRBV19 and TRBJ2-4; D unclear. The CDR3 nucleotides read TGTGCCAGTAGTATAGAAGGCATCTCAGTAGCCAAAAACATTCAGTACTTC. Its translation: CASSIEGISVAKNIQYF. Full variable domain (remainder filled in from reference TRBV19 and TRBJ2-4): DGGITQSPKYLFRKEGQNVTLSCEQNLNHDAMYWYRQDPGQGLRLIYYSQIVNDFQKGDIAEGYSVSREKKESFPLTVTSAQKNPTAFYLCASSIEGISVAKNIQYFGAGTRLSVL.